The source of this T cell receptor (beta chain) is a study of T cells after yellow fever vaccination. MiXCR was run by TCRdb on the 5' RACE reads, yielding one entry per CDR3 protein. Of about 350,000 distinct CDR3 sequences in the sample, 8.1% were seen once. Germline V gene sequence: CDR1 SGHTA, CDR2 FQGNSA. The CDR3 sequence is 16 residues long. V lost 5 bases to trimming and J lost 1 base; unmatched junction nucleotides: 9. The clonotype was recovered from a man aged 18 to 29 who received the YFV17D yellow fever vaccine. The rearrangement uses TRBV7-2 and TRBJ2-5, with 8 nucleotides matching TRBD1. The sample was PBMCs, taken about 41 days after the first yellow fever vaccination. CDR3 in DNA: TGTGCCAGCAGCCCAGTGGACAGGGCTATCCAAGAGACCCAGTACTTC. As protein: CASSPVDRAIQETQYF.